What follows describes a single T cell receptor (beta chain). Its antigen is currently not known. Base qualities are missing; no much larger clone stands one base away. The data originate from a study of regulatory and conventional T cells in RAG deficiency (dated by TCRdb to 2016 to 2017). Turning to the overall study: To compare the diversity and composition of the repertoires of Treg, conventional CD4+ and CD8+ T cells between RAG-deficient patients and healthy controls, the study applied high-throughput TCR beta sequencing. Overall results and qualifications from the work: For some subjects, some analyses of T-cell subsets were not performed. Compared with control T-cell subpopulations, the RAG-deficient patients had markedly lower Shannon entropy and higher Simpson indices. Rather than being bona fide Treg cells, the sorted CD25-high CD127-low cells in Omenn syndrome patients may represent peripherally activated cells. Unique TCR beta sequences from Treg cells were about 90-fold fewer in Omenn syndrome and CID/AS patients than controls, versus 7.5 to 10-fold for other subsets. All patient T-cell subsets had shorter CDR3 lengths; Omenn syndrome patients showed >85% Treg-Tconv repertoire overlap at nucleotide and amino acid level.

The method behind the library was the immunoSEQ multiplex PCR assay. Genomic DNA from the sorted T-cell subsets was used to amplify rearranged TCR beta chain products, which were then sequenced. The original pipeline was this. Repertoire diversity of productive TCR beta rearrangements was quantified using Shannon entropy and Simpson indices. Clonal expansion was assessed by the summed frequency of the 100 most abundant productive TCR beta clonotypes among total reads. A self-reactivity index based on amino acid usage at CDR3beta positions 6 and 7 was applied to the TRB repertoires. Repertoire analyses used two-way ANOVA; flow cytometric analyses used Student t or Mann-Whitney tests. TCRdb holds this immuneACCESS table with in-frame rearrangements only. Some clones are missing; in checked studies, unresolved V genes explain under half, and the rest has no known cause. For V, J and clone size, that table is used; D and trimming come from the DNA. This sample holds roughly 30,000 clones; around 96% were observed only once. The ten largest clones represent approximately 0.35% of the sample.

Deletion took 4 bases off V and 3 bases off J, with a span of 15 bases between the germline ends. The CDR3 measures 16 amino acids from cysteine to phenylalanine. Kept here is only the CDR3 DNA, which spans 48 bases and is read in frame from base 1. The CDR1 and CDR2 encoded by the germline V gene (reference sequence) are WNHNN and SYGVQD. Before genomic DNA extraction, conventional CD4+ T cells were isolated from blood as CD25-low CD127-high cells. Eight or nine healthy control donors served as the comparison group for repertoire analyses. The data also belong to a second study, concerning regulatory T cells. The second study's paper adds: In the multiplex PCR, 52 forward TRBV primers and 13 reverse TRBJ primers were used, and assay-based and computational corrections were applied for amplification bias. In patients, repertoires had restricted unique TRB V-J pairs and skewed V and J gene usage, with regulatory T cells showing the most marked changes. T-cell receptor beta repertoires of sorted regulatory, conventional CD4+ and CD8+ T cells were compared between CD3G-deficient patients and healthy controls. Ficoll density separation was used to isolate peripheral blood mononuclear cells. Within the immunoSEQ assay, multiplex PCR amplified rearranged TRB loci from genomic DNA. TRB amplicons were sequenced on an Illumina HiSeq platform. Raw sequences were error-filtered and aligned to reference gene sequences by custom algorithms, then analyzed with the immunoSEQ online tools. The frequencies of productive and nonproductive TRB rearrangements were evaluated among unique sequences as well as among total sequences. Groups were compared by t tests, Mann-Whitney tests or two-way ANOVA performed in Prism software.

The chain was built from TRBV10-1 and TRBJ2-2; TRBD2 is perhaps the D gene, given 6 matching bases. Sequenced material: CD25- CD4+ T cells sorted from blood. This TCR derives from a human donor in good health. The CDR3 region has the sequence CASSGPGDRHTGELFF. The DNA sequence is given as TGCGCCAGCAGTGGACCGGGGGACCGACACACCGGGGAGCTGTTTTTT.